Below are 30 T cell receptor beta chains sequenced from a single sample in a study of T-cell reconstitution after alpha-beta-depleted transplantation in children. Using unique molecular identifiers, the investigators prepared the TCRbeta library. TCRdb re-analysed the PCR reads in MiXCR, keeping a single row per CDR3 protein. The sample has about 610,000 distinct CDR3 sequences; over 9.5% are singletons. Sample: PBMCs from the stem cell graft donor, taken from the stem cell graft. The receptors were sampled from a human donor who donated a stem cell graft to a child with acute myeloid leukemia.

This clonotype turned up a few times. The chain has TRBV29-1 and TRBJ1-2; D is possibly TRBD1 (5 bases). The germline gives CDR1 SQVTM, CDR2 ANQGSEA. Trimming removed 3 bases at V and 5 bases at J, with 10 bases between. This CDR3 is 12 amino acids long. The CDR3: CSVEGGPYGYTF. DNA for the CDR3: TGCAGCGTTGAGGGGGGTCCATATGGCTACACCTTC.

This clonotype was seen many times. The V call is TRBV7-2, the J call TRBJ2-1; 7 nucleotides align to TRBD2. This CDR3 has 16 residues. The V gene's germline CDR1 is SGHTA and CDR2 FQGNSA. J gave up 0 bases and V 1 base, and 3 bases lay outside the gene matches. CDR3 protein: CASSLGPSGSYNEQFF. CDR3 DNA sequence: TGTGCCAGCAGCTTAGGTCCTAGCGGCTCCTACAATGAGCAGTTCTTC.

This clonotype was counted at least ten times. The chain carries TRBV27 and TRBJ2-3, with D uncertain. Germline values: CDR1 MNHEY, CDR2 SMNVEV (reference sequence). The CDR3 is 15 amino acids. Trimming took off 3 bases at V and 1 base at J, with 11 bases between the two ends. CDR3 nucleotides: TGTGCCAGCAGTTTCCCCGCAGGAGGCACAGATACGCAGTATTTT. This gives the protein CASSFPAGGTDTQYF.

Only a few counts were recorded for this clonotype. The rearrangement links TRBV25-1 to TRBJ2-7; the D gene is possibly TRBD1 (5 bases). CDR1 MGHDK and CDR2 SYGVNS come from the germline V gene. Trimming took 6 bases from V and 2 from J, leaving 8 bases between them. This CDR3 spans 12 amino acids. CDR3 in DNA: TGTGCCAGCAGACAGGCAGCCTACGAGCAGTACTTC. Translating it yields CASRQAAYEQYF.

This clonotype appeared a few times. The chain recombines TRBV7-2 with TRBJ2-5; the D call may be TRBD1 or TRBD2 (7 bases each). Germline V gene data show CDR1 as SGHTA and CDR2 as FQGNSA. The CDR3 runs to 15 residues. Trimming took 5 bases from V and 0 from J, leaving 13 bases between them. CDR3 in DNA: TGTGCCAGCAGCCCCGGGGGGACAGACCAAGAGACCCAGTACTTC. Its translation: CASSPGGTDQETQYF.

The V gene is TRBV24-1, the J gene TRBJ2-6; D possibly corresponds to TRBD1 (5 bases). Looked up from germline, CDR1 is KGHDR and CDR2 is SFDVKD. This CDR3 spans 15 amino acids. Trimming shortened V by 7 bases and J by 0 bases, and 9 bases separated the two germline ends. The DNA of the CDR3 is TGTGCCACCAGCCCGACAGACTCTGGGGCCAACGTCCTGACTTTC. Translated, it gives CATSPTDSGANVLTF.

V gene TRBV29-1 combines with J gene TRBJ2-1; 10 nucleotides match TRBD2. V gave up 4 bases and J gave up 4 bases; unmatched junction bases: 10. The CDR3 has 16 amino acids. Germline V CDR1 and CDR2: SQVTM, ANQGSEA. Here the CDR3 reads CSVGPQTSGLYNEQFF. The CDR3 nucleotides are TGCAGCGTTGGACCTCAGACTAGCGGGCTATACAATGAGCAGTTCTTC.

The sample holds a few counts of this clonotype. V usage is TRBV29-1 and J usage is TRBJ2-2; 8 bases map to TRBD1. The junction had 9 bases not matched to a gene; V was cut back by 6 bases and J by 0 bases. The CDR3 has 16 amino acids. Germline V gene lookup returns CDR1 SQVTM and CDR2 ANQGSEA. The CDR3 loop reads CSVHPQGAANTGELFF. The CDR3, as DNA: TGCAGCGTCCACCCCCAGGGGGCGGCGAACACCGGGGAGCTGTTTTTT.

This clonotype was observed a single time. A read error may explain this, as a much larger clone is one base away. V usage is TRBV29-1 and J usage is TRBJ2-7; D may be TRBD1 (6 bases). There are 14 residues in the CDR3. Looked up from germline, CDR1 is SQVTM and CDR2 is ANQGSEA. For the CDR3, the DNA is TGCAGCGTTTCAGGGGTAGGGTCCTCCTACGAGCTGTACTTC. The encoded protein is CSVSGVGSSYELYF.

This chain links TRBV12-3 or TRBV12-4 with TRBJ2-5; weak D call: TRBD1 (5 bases). The ends were cut back, 6 bases at V and 0 bases at J, with 11 bases in the middle. This CDR3 region has 14 residues. CDR3 sequence reads: CASSTRTYQETQYF. The CDR3 nucleotides are TGTGCCAGCAGCACCCGGACATACCAAGAGACCCAGTACTTC.

This chain uses TRBV6-5 with TRBJ2-1; D remains unclear. Germline lookup yields CDR1 MNHEY and CDR2 SVGAGI. The CDR3 is 14 residues long. V lost 0 bases, J lost 3 bases, and 6 bases lay in between. The CDR3 reads CASSYSSNYNEQFF. In nucleotides, the CDR3 is TGTGCCAGCAGTTACTCCAGCAACTACAATGAGCAGTTCTTC.

This clonotype was counted between two and nine times. The rearrangement links TRBV29-1 to TRBJ1-1, with D perhaps matching TRBD1 (5 bases). V was trimmed by 6 bases and J by 11 bases, leaving 16 bases between them. Germline V gene data show CDR1 as SQVTM and CDR2 as ANQGSEA. This CDR3 is built from 11 residues. Here the CDR3 reads CSVPLLGAAFF. The CDR3 nucleotides read TGCAGCGTCCCCTTACTCGGGGCGGCTTTCTTT. Together with reference TRBV29-1 and TRBJ1-1, the CDR3 gives the full variable domain: SAVISQKPSRDICQRGTSLTIQCQVDSQVTMMFWYRQQPGQSLTLIATANQGSEATYESGFVIDKFPISRPNLTFSTLTVSNMSPEDSSIYLCSVPLLGAAFFGQGTRLTVV.

This clonotype has only one observation. V gene TRBV12-3 or TRBV12-4 combines with J gene TRBJ2-1, with TRBD2 matching 12 bases. With 10 bases clipped from V and 6 bases from J, the junction kept 10 bases outside the gene matches. The CDR3 consists of 15 residues. The CDR3 sequence: CATHPRLAGANEQFF. CDR3 DNA sequence: TGTGCCACCCATCCGAGACTAGCGGGAGCCAATGAGCAGTTCTTC.

This clonotype was seen only a few times. The rearrangement uses TRBV2 and TRBJ1-2; 7 bases are a match to TRBD1. After removal of 6 bases from V and 5 bases from J, the junction contained 9 bases not matched to a gene. The CDR3 spans 14 residues. The germline gives CDR1 SNHLY, CDR2 FYNNEI. The CDR3 reads CASRGDSRKYGYTF. The CDR3 nucleotides read TGTGCCAGCAGGGGGGACAGTCGGAAGTATGGCTACACCTTC.

This clonotype has more than one count but fewer than ten. The chain combines TRBV27 with TRBJ1-6; no firm D call. V lost 2 bases and J lost 13, with 18 bases in between. The CDR3 is made up of 15 amino acids. Germline V gene sequence: CDR1 MNHEY, CDR2 SMNVEV (reference sequence). The CDR3 protein is CASSLTFQHRTPLHF. The CDR3 nucleotides are TGTGCCAGCAGTTTAACCTTCCAGCACCGTACGCCCCTCCACTTT.

This clonotype was counted at least ten times. The rearrangement joins TRBV6-4 to TRBJ1-2; 9 nucleotides agree with TRBD1. Germline loops: CDR1 MRHNA, CDR2 SNTAGT. V was clipped by 3 bases and J by 8 bases; unmatched bases: 7. This CDR3 region has 14 residues. The CDR3, as DNA: TGTGCCAGCAGTGATGGGACAGGGTTTCGAGGCTACACCTTC. Translated: CASSDGTGFRGYTF.

The table lists this clonotype with a few counts. This chain joins TRBV19 and TRBJ1-5; D unclear. The ends were cut back, 1 base at V and 2 bases at J, with 12 bases in the middle. CDR3 length: 16 residues. Germline CDR1 is LNHDA and CDR2 is SQIVND (reference sequence). CDR3 coding DNA: TGTGCCAGTAGTATAGTTGAAGCCTATGGCAATCAGCCCCAGCATTTT. This sequence encodes CASSIVEAYGNQPQHF. Combining the CDR3 with reference TRBV19 and TRBJ1-5 gives the whole variable domain DGGITQSPKYLFRKEGQNVTLSCEQNLNHDAMYWYRQDPGQGLRLIYYSQIVNDFQKGDIAEGYSVSREKKESFPLTVTSAQKNPTAFYLCASSIVEAYGNQPQHFGDGTRLSIL.

The rearrangement uses TRBV4-2 and TRBJ2-3; no definite D call. CDR3 length: 18 residues. Germline V gene sequence: CDR1 LGHNA, CDR2 YNFKEQ. V was cut by 0 bases and J by 0 bases, with 16 bases left in between. CDR3 coding DNA: TGTGCCAGCAGCCAAGATGCCCCGGGCAAAACTAGCACAGATACGCAGTATTTT. This sequence encodes CASSQDAPGKTSTDTQYF.

V usage is TRBV20-1 and J usage is TRBJ2-1, with D perhaps TRBD1 (5 bases). V was shortened by 3 bases and J by 3 bases, with 12 bases between the two germline ends. This CDR3 spans 14 amino acids. CDR1 is DFQATT and CDR2 is SNEGSKA in the germline V gene (reference sequence). DNA for the CDR3: TGCAGTGCTAGTCGCCAGGGCAACTACAATGAGCAGTTCTTC. Its translation: CSASRQGNYNEQFF.

This clonotype was seen many times. This sequence joins TRBV5-1 and TRBJ1-2, with 9 bases identical to TRBD1. The CDR3 consists of 13 residues. With 5 bases clipped from V and 4 bases from J, the junction kept 3 bases outside the gene matches. Germline-derived CDR1 and CDR2 are SGHRS and YFSETQ. Here the CDR3 reads CASRETGGYGYTF. The CDR3 DNA is TGCGCCAGCAGGGAGACAGGGGGCTATGGCTACACCTTC.

Many counts were recorded for this clonotype. This chain uses TRBV20-1 with TRBJ1-1; no reliable D call. CDR3 size: 12 residues. The germline gives CDR1 DFQATT, CDR2 SNEGSKA (reference sequence). The V gene lost 6 bases and the J gene lost 0 bases, with 8 bases spanning the gap. CDR3 in DNA: TGCAGTGCCAGGCCAGTGAACACTGAAGCTTTCTTT. It yields the protein CSARPVNTEAFF.

This clonotype was counted many times. DNA of the CDR3: TGTGCCAGCAGCACCGGCGTACAGGGGTATGAAAAACTGTTTTTT. Its protein product is CASSTGVQGYEKLFF. This sequence joins TRBV7-9 and TRBJ1-4; 7 bases align to TRBD1. Germline V CDR1 and CDR2: SEHNR, FQNEAQ (reference sequence). This CDR3 spans 15 amino acids. The V segment lost 5 bases and the J segment 6 bases; nucleotides outside the gene matches: 9.

This clonotype was counted only a few times. The chain has TRBV6-2 or TRBV6-3 and TRBJ2-1; TRBD2 is a possible D gene (5 bases). Germline-derived CDR1 and CDR2 are MNHEY and SVGEGT. This CDR3 contains 13 residues. V was clipped by 2 bases and J by 7 bases, with 9 bases between them. The CDR3 loop is CASSYPRGNEQFF. CDR3 nucleotides: TGTGCCAGCAGTTACCCCCGAGGGAATGAGCAGTTCTTC.

The chain is built from TRBV28 and TRBJ2-1, with 10 bases matching TRBD2. The trim removed 4 bases at V and 13 bases at J, leaving 4 bases unmatched. CDR1 and CDR2 (germline): MDHEN, SYDVKM. This CDR3 contains 12 residues. CDR3 residues: CASSSGLAVQFF. Written as DNA, the CDR3 is TGTGCCAGCAGTTCCGGACTAGCGGTCCAGTTCTTC.

Here the CDR3 reads CSPPGDSGGLYNEQFF. In nucleotides, the CDR3 is TGCAGTCCCCCCGGGGATAGCGGAGGACTCTACAATGAGCAGTTCTTC. V gene TRBV20-1 combines with J gene TRBJ2-1, with D perhaps matching TRBD2 (6 bases). The CDR3 extends over 16 amino acids. Germline V lookup: CDR1 DFQATT, CDR2 SNEGSKA (reference sequence). The V end was cut by 8 bases, the J end by 3 bases, with 23 bases between.

This clonotype was found a few times. In DNA form, the CDR3 reads TGTGCCAGCAGCTGGGGTCATGACGAGCAGTACTTC. Protein product: CASSWGHDEQYF. V and J are TRBV5-6 and TRBJ2-7, with no clear D. Germline lookup yields CDR1 SGHDT and CDR2 YYEEEE. V lost 3 bases, J lost 5 bases, and 9 bases lay in between. This CDR3 has 12 residues. Full variable domain (rest looked up from reference TRBV5-6 and TRBJ2-7): DAGVTQSPTHLIKTRGQQVTLRCSPKSGHDTVSWYQQALGQGPQFIFQYYEEEERQRGNFPDRFSGHQFPNYSSELNVNALLLGDSALYLCASSWGHDEQYFGPGTRLTVT.

This clonotype was observed a handful of times. The J gene is TRBJ2-7, the V gene TRBV30; D is perhaps TRBD2 (6 bases). Deletions cut 5 bases from V and 2 bases from J, with 10 bases between. The CDR3 is 12 residues long. Germline CDR1 is GTSNPN and CDR2 is SVGIG (reference sequence). CDR3 residues: CAWGSGAYEQYF. In DNA, the CDR3 is TGTGCCTGGGGGTCGGGGGCCTACGAGCAGTACTTC.

This clonotype was counted only a few times. V gene TRBV20-1 combines with J gene TRBJ1-4; D gene uncertain. Germline V gene sequence: CDR1 DFQATT, CDR2 SNEGSKA (reference sequence). The CDR3 is made up of 14 amino acids. V was clipped by 2 bases and J by 7 bases, with 14 bases between them. The CDR3 DNA follows: TGCAGTGCTAGACCGGCAGGACTGGGTGAAAAACTGTTTTTT. This gives the protein CSARPAGLGEKLFF.

The chain has TRBV11-1 and TRBJ2-2; 9 bases align to TRBD1. The V gene's germline CDR1 is SGHAT and CDR2 FQDESV (reference sequence). V shed 5 bases and J 4 bases; nucleotides not matched to a gene: 5. The length of the CDR3 is 15 residues. This CDR3 is CASSASTGGTGELFF. In nucleotides, the CDR3 is TGTGCCAGCAGCGCATCGACAGGGGGCACCGGGGAGCTGTTTTTT.

This clonotype was detected a few times. J is TRBJ2-5 and V is TRBV6-2 or TRBV6-3; 8 nucleotides line up with TRBD1. V dropped 7 bases and J dropped 5; count of bases not matched to a gene: 9. CDR3 length equals 14 residues. Looked up from germline, CDR1 is MNHEY and CDR2 is SVGEGT. Here the CDR3 DNA reads TGTGCCAGCACCGCCGACAGGGGATACGAGACCCAGTACTTC. Translation gives CASTADRGYETQYF.